A selection of T cell receptor beta chains follows, all from one sample in a study of early T cells in non-severe SARS-CoV-2 infection. TCRdb reprocessed the 5' RACE reads via MiXCR and lists one record per CDR3 protein. The sample includes some 25,000 distinct CDR3 sequences, roughly 4.9% of them seen just once. The specimen sequenced was whole blood. These receptors all stem from an adult who was a healthcare worker with PCR-confirmed SARS-CoV-2 infection or an uninfected control (not recorded which). Both conserved end residues are part of each CDR3. A D gene is named only where the DNA matches it firmly. Clone size, where shown, is once, few, many, or a class for clones that have expanded.

cdr3_aa cdr3_nt j_call v_call d_call clone_size
CSVARGGEDEQYF TGCAGCGTTGCTCGAGGGGGCGAGGACGAGCAGTACTTC TRBJ2-7 TRBV29-1 TRBD1 .
CASSGGAAGVETQYF TGCGCCAGCAGCGGCGGGGCGGCGGGAGTGGAGACCCAGTACTTC TRBJ2-5 TRBV5-1 TRBD2 many
CASSQDPSPYNEQFF TGTGCCAGCAGCCAAGATCCGAGTCCCTACAATGAGCAGTTCTTC TRBJ2-1 TRBV4-2 . many
CASSAGGSRHEQYF TGTGCCAGCAGCGCGGGAGGCAGTAGACACGAGCAGTACTTC TRBJ2-7 TRBV7-3 TRBD2 many
CASSVRLAGDEQFF TGTGCCAGCAGCGTGCGACTAGCGGGCGATGAGCAGTTCTTC TRBJ2-1 TRBV11-1 TRBD2 few
CASSSSGVTGELFF TGTGCCAGCAGTTCTTCAGGGGTGACCGGGGAGCTGTTTTTT TRBJ2-2 TRBV28 . many
CASSAGSNNYGYTF TGCGCCAGCAGTGCGGGATCCAATAACTATGGCTACACCTTC TRBJ1-2 TRBV10-2 . many
CASSVAGLGTGELFF TGTGCCAGCAGCGTAGCAGGGTTAGGCACCGGGGAGCTGTTTTTT TRBJ2-2 TRBV9 . few
CASSLAGGLQETQYF TGTGCCAGCAGCTTAGCGGGAGGCCTCCAAGAGACCCAGTACTTC TRBJ2-5 TRBV11-2 TRBD2 many
CVSTTDLSSYNEQFF TGTGTCAGCACCACTGACTTGAGCTCCTACAATGAGCAGTTCTTC TRBJ2-1 TRBV5-5 . .
CASSLDNFSPLHF TGTGCCAGCAGTCTAGACAATTTCTCACCCCTCCACTTT TRBJ1-6 TRBV28 . .
CASSLVDRGGYNEQFF TGTGCCAGCAGCTTAGTGGACAGGGGGGGCTACAATGAGCAGTTCTTC TRBJ2-1 TRBV7-3 TRBD1 .
CASTSSGGASYGYTF TGTGCCAGTACGAGTTCAGGGGGCGCTTCATATGGCTACACCTTC TRBJ1-2 TRBV19 TRBD1 many
CASSLNYGYTF TGTGCCAGCAGCCTTAACTATGGCTACACCTTC TRBJ1-2 TRBV12-3/TRBV12-4 . .
CASSDHTQYF TGTGCCAGCAGTGACCATACGCAGTATTTT TRBJ2-3 TRBV6-2/TRBV6-3 . many
CAIRPAGYGTGELFF TGTGCCATCAGACCCGCGGGATACGGCACCGGGGAGCTGTTTTTT TRBJ2-2 TRBV10-3 . many
CASSSTGTGSLNEQFF TGTGCCAGCTCATCCACCGGGACAGGGAGCCTCAATGAGCAGTTCTTC TRBJ2-1 TRBV18 TRBD1 medium-sized
CASIPGHLDTDTQYF TGTGCCAGCATCCCGGGACACCTTGACACAGATACGCAGTATTTT TRBJ2-3 TRBV27 . many
CASSHGTNGEQYF TGTGCCAGCAGCCACGGGACTAACGGAGAGCAGTACTTC TRBJ2-7 TRBV7-8 TRBD2 many
CASSLTGEETQYF TGTGCCAGCAGCTTAACCGGGGAAGAGACCCAGTACTTC TRBJ2-5 TRBV11-1 . many
CASSVDGNSYNEQFF TGTGCCAGCAGCGTAGACGGGAACTCCTACAATGAGCAGTTCTTC TRBJ2-1 TRBV9 . many
CASSLATGGGTEAFF TGTGCCAGCAGCTTAGCAACAGGTGGTGGGACTGAAGCTTTCTTT TRBJ1-1 TRBV7-9 . .
CASSLDGEGEQYF TGTGCCAGCAGCTTAGATGGCGAGGGCGAGCAGTACTTC TRBJ2-7 TRBV11-2 . many
CAISEPGHAGGTHEQFF TGTGCCATCAGTGAGCCTGGTCATGCGGGAGGAACTCATGAGCAGTTCTTC TRBJ2-1 TRBV10-3 TRBD2 many
CAISERGTNTGELFF TGTGCCATCAGTGAGCGGGGGACCAACACCGGGGAGCTGTTTTTT TRBJ2-2 TRBV10-3 . .
CASSPRGNTEAFF TGCGCCAGCAGCCCTCGGGGGAACACTGAAGCTTTCTTT TRBJ1-1 TRBV4-3 . many
CASRTGTGELFF TGTGCCAGCAGGACGGGAACCGGGGAGCTGTTTTTT TRBJ2-2 TRBV7-3 . many
CASSSMTSGSTDTQYF TGTGCCAGCAGTTCCATGACTAGCGGGAGCACAGATACGCAGTATTTT TRBJ2-3 TRBV12-3/TRBV12-4 TRBD2 few
CASSLDLGRKNIQYF TGTGCCAGCAGCTTAGATTTGGGAAGAAAAAACATTCAGTACTTC TRBJ2-4 TRBV7-9 . many
CASSLVRGGQTGELFF TGTGCCAGCAGCTTGGTTCGCGGGGGGCAAACCGGGGAGCTGTTTTTT TRBJ2-2 TRBV7-8 TRBD2 many
CAISPAGTRAGELFF TGTGCCATCAGTCCAGCCGGGACTAGGGCCGGGGAGCTGTTTTTT TRBJ2-2 TRBV10-3 TRBD2 .
CASSDWGRGNEQFF TGTGCCAGCAGTGACTGGGGTAGGGGGAATGAGCAGTTCTTC TRBJ2-1 TRBV2 . .
CASSFDSSYEQYF TGTGCCAGCAGTTTTGACAGTTCCTACGAGCAGTACTTC TRBJ2-7 TRBV28 . few
CASSPTGGEGAEQYF TGTGCCAGCAGCCCGACAGGGGGCGAAGGTGCCGAGCAGTACTTC TRBJ2-7 TRBV3-1 TRBD1 many
CASMAGTRNEQFF TGTGCCAGCATGGCAGGGACTCGCAATGAGCAGTTCTTC TRBJ2-1 TRBV7-3 . many
CASSQETGISNQPQHF TGTGCCAGCAGCCAAGAAACGGGTATTAGCAATCAGCCCCAGCATTTT TRBJ1-5 TRBV4-2 . many
CATSRGDFQETQYF TGTGCCACCAGTAGAGGGGACTTCCAAGAGACCCAGTACTTC TRBJ2-5 TRBV24-1 . many
CASSFRGTEAFF TGTGCCAGCAGTTTCAGAGGGACTGAAGCTTTCTTT TRBJ1-1 TRBV27 . few
CASSIVGEPYNEQFF TGTGCCAGTAGTATAGTGGGAGAACCCTACAATGAGCAGTTCTTC TRBJ2-1 TRBV19 . many
CASSLNPPIEADRVMGEQYF TGTGCCAGCAGTTTAAACCCACCTATTGAGGCCGACAGGGTAATGGGAGAGCAGTACTTC TRBJ2-7 TRBV27 TRBD1 many
CASSPQGGGEKLFF TGTGCCAGCAGCCCACAGGGAGGAGGTGAAAAACTGTTTTTT TRBJ1-4 TRBV7-2 . .
CASIPDGWSGRANTGELFF TGTGCCAGCATCCCCGACGGATGGAGCGGGAGGGCCAACACCGGGGAGCTGTTTTTT TRBJ2-2 TRBV12-3/TRBV12-4 TRBD2 .
CASSYSGRVNTGELFF TGTGCCAGCAGTTATAGCGGGAGGGTGAACACCGGGGAGCTGTTTTTT TRBJ2-2 TRBV27 TRBD2 many
CASSLEPLAQREQYF TGTGCCAGCAGCTTAGAGCCCCTAGCTCAAAGGGAACAGTACTTC TRBJ2-7 TRBV7-8 . many
CSVVLLSDLEDTQYF TGCAGCGTTGTCTTGCTGTCGGACCTGGAGGATACGCAGTATTTT TRBJ2-3 TRBV29-1 . many
CSPGGLPNTEAFF TGCAGCCCTGGGGGACTCCCGAACACTGAAGCTTTCTTT TRBJ1-1 TRBV29-1 . many
CSVGAGVGTDTQYF TGCAGCGTTGGGGCGGGAGTTGGCACAGATACGCAGTATTTT TRBJ2-3 TRBV29-1 TRBD2 few
CASSLRLAGGAKNIQYF TGTGCCAGCAGCCTAAGACTAGCGGGAGGAGCCAAAAACATTCAGTACTTC TRBJ2-4 TRBV2 TRBD2 many
CASSLTSMVPNQPQHF TGTGCCAGCTCACTCACCTCAATGGTTCCCAATCAGCCCCAGCATTTT TRBJ1-5 TRBV18 . many
CASRPGQFLDTQYF TGTGCCAGCAGGCCGGGACAGTTTTTAGATACGCAGTATTTT TRBJ2-3 TRBV6-5 TRBD1 many
CASSLSGLTGGEQYF TGTGCCAGCAGTTTATCTGGGTTAACTGGAGGCGAGCAGTACTTC TRBJ2-7 TRBV28 . many
CSASPRAGANYGYTF TGCAGTGCTAGCCCCAGGGCGGGAGCTAACTATGGCTACACCTTC TRBJ1-2 TRBV20-1 . .
CASSRTGVDGNTIYF TGTGCCAGCAGCCGGACAGGGGTGGACGGAAACACCATATATTTT TRBJ1-3 TRBV5-5 TRBD1 many
CASSLVGQNGYTF TGCGCCAGCAGCTTGGTAGGACAGAATGGCTACACCTTC TRBJ1-2 TRBV5-1 . many
CASRTPGVRDYNEQFF TGTGCCAGTCGTACCCCCGGGGTTCGGGACTACAATGAGCAGTTCTTC TRBJ2-1 TRBV28 . many